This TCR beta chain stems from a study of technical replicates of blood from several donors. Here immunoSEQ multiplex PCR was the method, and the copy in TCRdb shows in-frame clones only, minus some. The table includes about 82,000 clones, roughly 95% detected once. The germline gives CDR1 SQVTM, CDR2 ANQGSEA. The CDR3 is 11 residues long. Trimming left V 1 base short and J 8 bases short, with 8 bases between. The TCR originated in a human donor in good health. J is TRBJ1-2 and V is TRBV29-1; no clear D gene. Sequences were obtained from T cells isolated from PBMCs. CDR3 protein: CSVEGGGGYTF. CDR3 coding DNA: TGCAGCGTTGAAGGGGGAGGCGGCTACACCTTC.